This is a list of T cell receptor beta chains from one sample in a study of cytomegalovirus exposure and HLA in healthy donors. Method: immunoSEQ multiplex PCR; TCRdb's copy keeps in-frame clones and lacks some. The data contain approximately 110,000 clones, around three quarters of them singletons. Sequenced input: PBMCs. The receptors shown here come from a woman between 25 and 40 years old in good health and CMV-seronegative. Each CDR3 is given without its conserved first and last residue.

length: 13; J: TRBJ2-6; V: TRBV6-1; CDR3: ASSERFSGANVLT
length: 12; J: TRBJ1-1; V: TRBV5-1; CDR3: ASSLAGGLNEAF
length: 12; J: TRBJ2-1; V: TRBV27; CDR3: ASSLPGQFNEQF
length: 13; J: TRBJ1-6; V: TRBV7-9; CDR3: ASSPRGGWGSPLH
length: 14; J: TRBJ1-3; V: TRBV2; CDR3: ASSKSSGRNGNTIY
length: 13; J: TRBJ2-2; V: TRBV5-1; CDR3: ASSDGQGYTGELF
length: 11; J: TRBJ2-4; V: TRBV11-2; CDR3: ASSLTDQNIQY
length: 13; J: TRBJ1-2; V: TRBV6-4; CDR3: ASSDSGSPSYGYT
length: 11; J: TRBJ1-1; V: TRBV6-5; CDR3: ASSPNQNTEAF
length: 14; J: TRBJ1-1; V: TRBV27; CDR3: ASSPGQTAWITEAF
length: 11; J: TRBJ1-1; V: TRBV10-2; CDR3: ASSLVEDTEAF
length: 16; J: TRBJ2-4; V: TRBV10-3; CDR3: AISGTSGSGSTQNIQY
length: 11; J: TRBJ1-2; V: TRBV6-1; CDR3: ASYSGYDYGYT
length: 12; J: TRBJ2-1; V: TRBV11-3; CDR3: ASSSQREGDEQF
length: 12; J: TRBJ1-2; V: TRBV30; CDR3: AWLSFLDRNGYT
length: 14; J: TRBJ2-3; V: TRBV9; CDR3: ASSVGAGTGSDTQY
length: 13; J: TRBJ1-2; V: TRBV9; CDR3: ASSVGPGIDYGYT
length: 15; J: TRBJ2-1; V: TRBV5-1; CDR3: ASSPLPSGGVNNEQF
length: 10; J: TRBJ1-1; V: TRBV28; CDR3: ASSLRNSEAF
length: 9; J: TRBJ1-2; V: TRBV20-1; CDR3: SARAWTGPT
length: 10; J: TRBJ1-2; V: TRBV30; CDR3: AWTLGGSGYT
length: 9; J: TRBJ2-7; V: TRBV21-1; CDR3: ATGTEYEQY
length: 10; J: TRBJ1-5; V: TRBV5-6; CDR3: ASSFSNQPQH
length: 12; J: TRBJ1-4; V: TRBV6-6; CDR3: ASRQGTTNEKLF
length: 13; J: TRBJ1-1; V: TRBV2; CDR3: ASSGLQTGDTEAF
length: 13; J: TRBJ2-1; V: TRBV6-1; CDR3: ASSDSSGSYNEQF
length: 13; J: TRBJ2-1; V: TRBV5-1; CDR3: ASSFVTGGLQEQF
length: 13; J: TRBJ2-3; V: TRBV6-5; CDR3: ASSSSGLGTDTQY
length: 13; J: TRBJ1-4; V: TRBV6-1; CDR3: ASSEGTQAYGKLF
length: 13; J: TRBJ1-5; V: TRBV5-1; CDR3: ASSITGQGNQPQH
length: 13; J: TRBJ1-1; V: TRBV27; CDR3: ASSLYGGRNTEAF
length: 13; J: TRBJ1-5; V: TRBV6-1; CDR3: ASSGGGTGGQPQH
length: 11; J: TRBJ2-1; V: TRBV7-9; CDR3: ASSLAQGSEQF
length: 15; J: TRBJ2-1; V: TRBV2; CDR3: ASMGQGLLSSYNEQF
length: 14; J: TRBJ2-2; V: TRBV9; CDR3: ASSVGGQPATGELF
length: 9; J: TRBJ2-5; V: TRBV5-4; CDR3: ASREEETQY
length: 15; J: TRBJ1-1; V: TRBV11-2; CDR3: ASSLVRGPGMNTEAF
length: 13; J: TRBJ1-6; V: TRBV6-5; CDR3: ASKVDWGTNSPLH
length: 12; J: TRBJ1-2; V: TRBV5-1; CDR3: ASSWDRETGGYT
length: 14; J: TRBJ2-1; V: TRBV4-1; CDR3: ASSGNRDLAYNEQF
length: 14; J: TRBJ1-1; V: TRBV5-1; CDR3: ASSPWGPKGNTEAF
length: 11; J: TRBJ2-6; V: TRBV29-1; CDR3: SAGVAGANVLT
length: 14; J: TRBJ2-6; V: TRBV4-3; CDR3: ASSQDWGAGANVLT
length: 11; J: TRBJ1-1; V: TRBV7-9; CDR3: ASSLTDNTEAF
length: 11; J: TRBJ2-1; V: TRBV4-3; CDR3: ASSPGTSNEQF
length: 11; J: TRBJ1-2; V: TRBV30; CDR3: AWSLAGRSGYP
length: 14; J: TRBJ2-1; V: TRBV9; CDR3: ASSTPGLAGNNEQF
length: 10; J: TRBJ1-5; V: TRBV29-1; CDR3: SVESGGQPQH
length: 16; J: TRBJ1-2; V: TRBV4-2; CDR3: ASSQYLSGGDNNYGYT
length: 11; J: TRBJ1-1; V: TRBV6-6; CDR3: ASSPGWSTEAF